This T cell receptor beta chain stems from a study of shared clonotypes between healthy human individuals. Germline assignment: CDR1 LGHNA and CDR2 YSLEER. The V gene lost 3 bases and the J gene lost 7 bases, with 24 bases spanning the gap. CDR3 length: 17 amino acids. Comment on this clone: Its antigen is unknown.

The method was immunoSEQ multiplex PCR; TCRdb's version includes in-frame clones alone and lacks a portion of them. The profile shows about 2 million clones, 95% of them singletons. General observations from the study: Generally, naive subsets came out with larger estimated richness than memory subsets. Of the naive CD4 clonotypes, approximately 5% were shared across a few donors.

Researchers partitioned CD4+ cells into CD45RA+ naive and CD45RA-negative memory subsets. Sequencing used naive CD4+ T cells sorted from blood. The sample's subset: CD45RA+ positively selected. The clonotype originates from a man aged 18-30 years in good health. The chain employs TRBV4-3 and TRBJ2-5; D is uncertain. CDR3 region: CASSHLSLPQVLLTQYF. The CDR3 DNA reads TGCGCCAGCAGCCACCTCTCTCTCCCTCAAGTTTTGTTGACCCAGTACTTC.